This T cell receptor beta chain was captured by sequencing in a study of T cell responses to AZD1222 COVID-19 vaccine. On the study more broadly: Pooled samples include second doses given at about 4 or 12 weeks.

The protocol was immunoSEQ multiplex PCR, while the TCRdb copy is restricted to in-frame clones and leaves out a portion. The table lists 150,000 to 200,000 clones, roughly 92% of them singletons. The length of the CDR3 is 12 residues. Germline values: CDR1 LNHDA, CDR2 SQIVND (reference sequence). V lost 5 bases and J lost 6; bases outside the gene matches: 1. This chain connects TRBV19 to TRBJ1-2, with TRBD1 identical over 9 bases. Sequencing used peripheral blood, obtained on day 0 of AZD1222 vaccination. The sequence was obtained from an adult in good health. The CDR3 DNA follows: TGTGCCAGTAGTGGGACAGGGCATGGCTACACCTTC. Encoded protein: CASSGTGHGYTF.